This is a list of T cell receptor beta chains from one sample in a study of blood T cell repertoires in COVID-19. Sequencing was performed with immunoSEQ multiplex PCR; in TCRdb, only in-frame clones are kept and a portion is missing. The table shows fewer than 250,000 clones, with 86% occurring only once. Sample: PBMCs or T cells enriched from blood (not recorded which). These TCRs come from a woman aged 45-65 years who had recovered from COVID-19. The CDR3 runs from the conserved cysteine through the conserved F or W. The order of the fields is D gene, clone size, V gene, J gene, CDR3 DNA, CDR3 protein. D genes are given only for firm matches. Not every row has a clone size; where given, it reads once, few, many or a size class.

>.|.|TRBV7-6|TRBJ1-6
TGTGCCAGCAGCTTAGCTTTGGCAGGCCAAACCCCTTATAATTCACCCCTCCACTTT
CASSLALAGQTPYNSPLHF
>.|.|TRBV6-2/TRBV6-3|TRBJ1-3
TGTGCCAGCAGCCAAGACAGGAGCTCTGGAAACACCATATATTTT
CASSQDRSSGNTIYF
>TRBD2|.|TRBV7-2|TRBJ2-1
TGTGCCAGCAGCTTAGTAGCGGGAGGTTACAATGAGCAGTTCTTC
CASSLVAGGYNEQFF
>.|.|TRBV14|TRBJ1-1
TGTGCCAGCAGCCAAGACAGGCCTTACCCGAACACTGAAGCTTTCTTT
CASSQDRPYPNTEAFF
>.|.|TRBV7-9|TRBJ1-1
TGTGCCAGCAGCTCGCAGTCCGGGACAGAAGCTTTCTTT
CASSSQSGTEAFF
>TRBD1|.|TRBV5-1|TRBJ2-5
TGCGCCAGCAGCCCGACAGGGGGCCCGAAGACCCAGTACTTC
CASSPTGGPKTQYF
>.|.|TRBV14|TRBJ1-2
TGTGCCAGCAGCCAAACTTTGGGGCCTCAGGAAGGCTACACCTTC
CASSQTLGPQEGYTF
>.|.|TRBV3-1/TRBV3-2|TRBJ1-6
TGTGCCAGCAGCCAGGAGACAGCGATTTCACCCCTCCACTTT
CASSQETAISPLHF
>TRBD2|.|TRBV24-1|TRBJ2-3
TGTGCCACCGAGGCGGGGGACACAGATACGCAGTATTTT
CATEAGDTDTQYF
>.|once|TRBV7-9|TRBJ1-2
TGTGCCAGCAGCTTAGAAGTGTGGCCCAACTATGGCTACACCTTC
CASSLEVWPNYGYTF